A selection of T cell receptor beta chains follows, all from one sample in a study of Ad26.COV2.S vaccination and SARS-CoV-2 variants. Assay: immunoSEQ multiplex PCR; the TCRdb copy retains only in-frame clones and omits some. The top ten clones hold about 10% of a sample with 300,000 to 350,000 clones, about 88% of them seen once. The sample consisted of peripheral blood, taken in a trial of Ad26.COV2.S vaccine versus placebo. All receptors derive from a person between 18 and 60 years old who received the Ad26.COV2.S COVID-19 vaccine or a placebo. Each CDR3 is given with its conserved first and last residue. D genes are given only for firm matches. Clone size is stated in some rows and not others, as once, few, many or a class when expanded.

TRBJ2-1	NA	TRBV5-1	NA	TGCGCCAGCAGCAAGGGGTATGAGCAGTTCTTC	CASSKGYEQFF
TRBJ2-1	NA	TRBV6-5	TRBD2	TGTGCCAGCACGGGAGGGGGCTACAATGAGCAGTTCTTC	CASTGGGYNEQFF
TRBJ2-5	few	TRBV6-5	NA	TGTGCCAGCAGCCCGGGACACCTCCAAGAGACCCAGTACTTC	CASSPGHLQETQYF
TRBJ1-2	NA	TRBV20-1	NA	TGCAGTGTCGCACGGGGGCATGGCTACACCTTC	CSVARGHGYTF
TRBJ1-4	NA	TRBV5-1	NA	TGCGCCAGCAGCTCCCCCAATTCAGGGGAGGTGTTTTTT	CASSSPNSGEVFF
TRBJ1-1	NA	TRBV12-3/TRBV12-4	NA	TGTGCCAGCAGTTTAGAACCCCCCCGGGCTTTCTTT	CASSLEPPRAFF
TRBJ2-3	few	TRBV6-6	NA	TGTGCCAGCAGTCCGAGACGTCCCTTGGGGGGAGGAACAGATACGCAGTATTTT	CASSPRRPLGGGTDTQYF
TRBJ1-5	few	TRBV9	NA	TGTGCCAGCGGGCGAGATCAGCCCCAGCATTTT	CASGRDQPQHF
TRBJ2-1	NA	TRBV10-1	NA	TGCGCCAGCAGTGAGAATGAATACAATGAGCAGTTCTTC	CASSENEYNEQFF
TRBJ1-6	NA	TRBV6-5	NA	TGTGCCAGCAGTTACTCGAGAGTTTCGGGTTCACCCCTCCACTTT	CASSYSRVSGSPLHF
TRBJ2-2	NA	TRBV4-3	TRBD1	TGCGCCAGCAGCCAGGGACAGGGGGCGAACACCGGGGAGCTGTTTTTT	CASSQGQGANTGELFF
TRBJ2-6	NA	TRBV18	NA	TGTGCCAGCTCACCCCCAACAGGGAGGCTCTCTGGGGCCAACGTCCTGACTTTC	CASSPPTGRLSGANVLTF
TRBJ1-1	NA	TRBV30	NA	TGTGCCTGGACGGGACATCCGAACACTGAAGCTTTCTTT	CAWTGHPNTEAFF
TRBJ2-1	NA	TRBV11-3	TRBD2	TGTGCCAGCAGCTTTGGCGGGAGAGAGCAGTTCTTC	CASSFGGREQFF
TRBJ1-4	once	TRBV28	NA	TGTGCCAGCAGTCTCCCGAGTTTTGTTGGGGAAAAACTGTTTTTT	CASSLPSFVGEKLFF
TRBJ2-7	NA	TRBV5-1	TRBD1	TGCGCCAGCAGCTTGGGACAGGGTTCGATTTACGAGCAGTACTTC	CASSLGQGSIYEQYF
TRBJ1-1	once	TRBV14	NA	TGTGCCAGCAGCCAAGTGGGACGGGAGAACACTGAAGCTTTCTTT	CASSQVGRENTEAFF
TRBJ1-4	NA	TRBV28	TRBD1	TGTGCCAGCAGTTCTCATCCACAGGGGGATGAAAAACTGTTTTTT	CASSSHPQGDEKLFF
TRBJ1-5	NA	TRBV19	NA	TGTGCCAGTACCCCGAAGTTCAGGGTTGGTCAGCCCCAGCATTTT	CASTPKFRVGQPQHF
TRBJ2-4	NA	TRBV24-1	NA	TGTGCCACTGACGGACGCTTCACCCGCAAAAACATTCAGTACTTC	CATDGRFTRKNIQYF
TRBJ1-4	NA	TRBV19	TRBD1	TGTGCCAGTACCCCTCTCCGGGACAGGGGACGTGAAAAACTGTTTTTT	CASTPLRDRGREKLFF
TRBJ1-1	NA	TRBV18	NA	TGTGCCAGCTCAGGCACCAGGGGCTTGAACACTGAAGCTTTCTTT	CASSGTRGLNTEAFF
TRBJ1-1	NA	TRBV4-3	NA	TGCGCCAGCAGCCAATGGGGGGTGCGAACTGAAGCTTTCTTT	CASSQWGVRTEAFF
TRBJ1-4	NA	TRBV12-3/TRBV12-4	NA	TGTGCCAGCAGCCCCATTGGGGAAAAACTGTTTTTT	CASSPIGEKLFF
TRBJ1-1	NA	TRBV5-6	NA	TGTGCCAGCAGCTACGACAGTCCGTATGGGGAGAAAGCTTTCTTT	CASSYDSPYGEKAFF
TRBJ2-7	NA	TRBV28	NA	TGTGCCAGCAGTTTAGGAGCTTACGAGCAGTACTTC	CASSLGAYEQYF
TRBJ2-7	NA	TRBV20-1	NA	TGCAGTGCTAGTTGGGGGCGGGGCCCGTCCATCCACGAGCAGTACTTC	CSASWGRGPSIHEQYF
TRBJ2-1	NA	TRBV7-2	TRBD1	TGTGCCAGCAGCCAACAGGGGTTTGGTGAGCAGTTCTTC	CASSQQGFGEQFF
TRBJ1-6	NA	TRBV19	TRBD1	TGTGCCAGTGCCGGGACAGGGCCCACTCGGGCCCTCCACTTT	CASAGTGPTRALHF
TRBJ2-7	NA	TRBV18	NA	TGTGCCAGCTCACTGCAGGGCTACGAGCAGTACTTC	CASSLQGYEQYF
TRBJ2-2	NA	TRBV5-8	TRBD1	TGTGCCAGCAGCTTGGCCGACAGGGGCGACACCGGGGAGCTGTTTTTT	CASSLADRGDTGELFF
TRBJ2-6	few	TRBV14	NA	TGTGCCAGCGGTAAGAGCTCTGGGGCCAACGTCCTGACTTTC	CASGKSSGANVLTF
TRBJ2-1	NA	TRBV6-4	NA	TGTGCCAGCAGCGCCGACAGGAGCTCCTACAATGAGCAGTTCTTC	CASSADRSSYNEQFF
TRBJ2-7	NA	TRBV10-2	NA	TGCGCCAGCAGCAACCAGCCGACGGGACGGCAGTACTTC	CASSNQPTGRQYF
TRBJ2-7	NA	TRBV11-2	TRBD2	TGTGCCAGCAGCTTACAGCAGGGAGGGAAAAACGAGCAGTACTTC	CASSLQQGGKNEQYF